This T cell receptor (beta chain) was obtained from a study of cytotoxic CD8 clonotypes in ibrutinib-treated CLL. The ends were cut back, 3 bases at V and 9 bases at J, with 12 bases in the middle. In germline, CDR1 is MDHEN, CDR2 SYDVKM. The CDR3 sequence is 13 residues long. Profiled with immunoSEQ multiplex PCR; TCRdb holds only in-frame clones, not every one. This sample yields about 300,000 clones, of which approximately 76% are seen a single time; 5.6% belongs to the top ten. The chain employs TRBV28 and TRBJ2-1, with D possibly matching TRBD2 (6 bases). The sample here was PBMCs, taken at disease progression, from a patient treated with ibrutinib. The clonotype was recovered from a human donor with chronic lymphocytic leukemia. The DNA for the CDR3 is TGTGCCAGCAGTTTTAGGAGGGTCGGTGAGCAGTTCTTC. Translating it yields CASSFRRVGEQFF.